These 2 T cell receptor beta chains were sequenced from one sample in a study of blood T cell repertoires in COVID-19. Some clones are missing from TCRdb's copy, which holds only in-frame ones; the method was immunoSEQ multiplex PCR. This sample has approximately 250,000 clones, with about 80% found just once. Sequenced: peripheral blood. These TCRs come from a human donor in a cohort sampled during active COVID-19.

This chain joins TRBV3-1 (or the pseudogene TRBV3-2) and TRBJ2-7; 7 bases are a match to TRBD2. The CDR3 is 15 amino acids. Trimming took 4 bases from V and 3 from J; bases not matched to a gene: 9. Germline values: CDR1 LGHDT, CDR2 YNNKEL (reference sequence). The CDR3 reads CASSPVVGLGYEQYF. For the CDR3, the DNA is TGTGCCAGCAGCCCCGTCGTTGGACTAGGCTACGAGCAGTACTTC.

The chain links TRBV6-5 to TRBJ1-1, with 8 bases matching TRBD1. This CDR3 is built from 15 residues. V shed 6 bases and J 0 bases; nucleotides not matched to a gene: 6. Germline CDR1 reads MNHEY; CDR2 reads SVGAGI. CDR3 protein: CASRPWTGMNTEAFF. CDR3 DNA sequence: TGTGCCAGCAGACCGTGGACAGGGATGAACACTGAAGCTTTCTTT.